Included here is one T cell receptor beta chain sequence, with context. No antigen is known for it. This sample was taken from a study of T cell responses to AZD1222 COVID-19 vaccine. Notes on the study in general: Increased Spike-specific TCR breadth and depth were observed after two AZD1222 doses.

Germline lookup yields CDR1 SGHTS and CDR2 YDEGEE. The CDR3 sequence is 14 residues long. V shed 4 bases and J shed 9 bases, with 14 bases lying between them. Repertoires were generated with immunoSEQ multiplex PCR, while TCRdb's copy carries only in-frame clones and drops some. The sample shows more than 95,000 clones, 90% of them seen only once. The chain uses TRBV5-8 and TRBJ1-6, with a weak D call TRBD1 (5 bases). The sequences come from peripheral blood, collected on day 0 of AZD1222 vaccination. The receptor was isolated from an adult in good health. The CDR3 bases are TGTGCCAGCAGCCCCCTGGGGACTTCTTCACCCCTCCACTTT. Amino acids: CASSPLGTSSPLHF.